The 28 T cell receptor beta chains in this list originate from one sample, sequenced in a study of blood T cell repertoires in COVID-19. Here immunoSEQ multiplex PCR was the method, and the copy in TCRdb shows in-frame clones only, minus some. The sample records 150,000 or so clones, approximately 88% being singletons. The sequenced sample was PBMCs or T cells enriched from blood (not recorded which). All receptors come from a woman between 55 and 75 years old who had recovered from COVID-19.

This clone was seen only once. The J gene is TRBJ1-3, the V gene TRBV9, with unresolved D. V was clipped by 0 bases and J by 0 bases, with 16 bases between them. The CDR3 loop spans 18 amino acids. The V gene's germline CDR1 is SGDLS and CDR2 YYNGEE. Here the CDR3 DNA reads TGTGCCAGCAGCGTAGGGCCCCCAGGTCAGATCTCTGGAAACACCATATATTTT. It codes for CASSVGPPGQISGNTIYF.

The chain uses TRBV6-6 and TRBJ1-1; TRBD1 matches 8 bases. Germline V CDR1 and CDR2: MNHNY, SVGAGI (reference sequence). CDR3 size: 14 residues. With V trimmed by 6 bases and J by 2 bases, 5 bases remained unmatched. CDR3 loop: CASSAGTGNTEAFF. The CDR3 DNA is TGTGCCAGCAGCGCCGGGACAGGTAACACTGAAGCTTTCTTT.

V gene TRBV7-2 combines with J gene TRBJ2-5, with 7 bases that match TRBD1. The length of the CDR3 is 15 residues. V was clipped by 1 base and J by 7 bases; unmatched bases: 9. Germline CDR1 SGHTA, CDR2 FQGNSA. The CDR3 DNA follows: TGTGCCAGCAGCTTAGACAGGGGAGCCCCGCGGACCCAGTACTTC. Its protein is CASSLDRGAPRTQYF.

CDR3 sequence: CASSEALQRVQKLFF. For the CDR3, the DNA is TGTGCCAGCAGTGAAGCGCTTCAGAGGGTTCAAAAACTGTTTTTT. The chain uses TRBV6-1 and TRBJ1-4; D unclear. Germline CDR1 is MNHNS and CDR2 is SASEGT. The CDR3 loop spans 15 amino acids. V was trimmed by 0 bases and J by 9 bases, leaving 14 bases between them.

This chain links TRBV27 with TRBJ2-5; no clear D gene. The CDR3 consists of 14 residues. The germline V gene has CDR1 MNHEY and CDR2 SMNVEV (reference sequence). The germline V and J ends were trimmed by 0 bases and 4 bases, with 9 bases remaining between them. CDR3 residues: CASSLSSPLETQYF. CDR3 DNA sequence: TGTGCCAGCAGTTTATCGTCCCCCTTAGAGACCCAGTACTTC.

This CDR3 reads CASSEHRTGFQPQHF. In DNA form, the CDR3 reads TGTGCCAGCAGTGAACATAGGACAGGGTTTCAGCCCCAGCATTTT. The rearrangement joins TRBV6-1 to TRBJ1-5; TRBD1 aligns across 8 bases. The V and J ends lost 2 bases and 6 bases, in that order; junction bases with no gene match: 6. Germline V gives CDR1 MNHNS, CDR2 SASEGT. The length of the CDR3 is 15 residues.

The V gene is TRBV28, the J gene TRBJ2-3; 8 bases fit TRBD2. The CDR3 covers 15 residues. Trimming took 6 bases from V and 1 from J; bases not matched to a gene: 6. The germline gives CDR1 MDHEN, CDR2 SYDVKM. The CDR3 loop is CASRSSGGRTDTQYF. CDR3 coding DNA: TGTGCCAGCAGGTCGAGCGGGGGACGCACAGATACGCAGTATTTT.

This clone came up a few times. V gene TRBV5-4 combines with J gene TRBJ2-2; D gene uncertain. The CDR3 is 15 residues long. Germline assignment: CDR1 SGHNT and CDR2 YYREEE (reference sequence). With 2 bases removed from V and 0 bases from J, the gap between germline ends came to 8 bases. CDR3 bases: TGTGCCAGCAGCTTACAGATCTCGAACACCGGGGAGCTGTTTTTT. Translated, it gives CASSLQISNTGELFF.

The chain joins TRBV19 to TRBJ2-3; 7 nucleotides agree with TRBD1. CDR3 length: 15 amino acids. Trimming at V came to 7 bases and at J to 6 bases, leaving 13 bases not matched to a gene. Looked up from germline, CDR1 is LNHDA and CDR2 is SQIVND (reference sequence). The CDR3 nucleotides read TGTGCCAGTAAAGCAGGGGGAGTCGAGATGGATACGCAGTATTTT. This translates into CASKAGGVEMDTQYF.

The chain combines TRBV29-1 with TRBJ1-2, with D uncertain. V was shortened by 0 bases and J by 12 bases, with 14 bases between the two germline ends. Germline lookup yields CDR1 SQVTM and CDR2 ANQGSEA. This CDR3 has 12 amino acids. CDR3 nucleotides: TGCAGCGTTGAAGATGCGGGGAGCGGAAACACCTTC. Encoded protein: CSVEDAGSGNTF.

The chain employs TRBV30 and TRBJ2-7; D remains ambiguous. CDR3 length equals 11 residues. Germline values: CDR1 GTSNPN, CDR2 SVGIG (reference sequence). V lost 1 base and J lost 3, with 4 bases in between. CDR3 nucleotides: TGTGCCTGGAGTGCCGTCTACGAGCAGTACTTC. Translation: CAWSAVYEQYF.

The chain joins TRBV19 to TRBJ1-1; 7 bases line up with TRBD1. V shed 5 bases, J shed 3 bases, and the junction held 9 bases outside the gene matches. The CDR3 spans 15 residues. Germline V gene lookup returns CDR1 LNHDA and CDR2 SQIVND (reference sequence). CDR3 protein: CASSPTAGTDTEAFF. The CDR3 DNA reads as TGTGCCAGTAGTCCCACAGCCGGGACAGACACTGAAGCTTTCTTT.

The chain uses TRBV6-4 and TRBJ1-6, with 10 bases identical to TRBD1. Trimming took 6 bases from V and 9 from J; bases not matched to a gene: 2. CDR3 length equals 13 residues. Germline CDR1 MRHNA, CDR2 SNTAGT. The CDR3 DNA sequence: TGTGCCAGCAGCCGGGACAGGGGTTCACCCCTCCACTTT. Translating it yields CASSRDRGSPLHF.

The rearrangement uses TRBV27 and TRBJ2-3; TRBD2 might be the D (6 bases). The CDR3 contains 14 residues. V was cut by 3 bases and J by 4 bases, with 11 bases left in between. Germline values: CDR1 MNHEY, CDR2 SMNVEV (reference sequence). The CDR3 loop is CASSFGGKADTQYF. The CDR3 DNA reads TGTGCCAGCAGTTTCGGCGGGAAGGCAGATACGCAGTATTTT.

The genes are TRBV27 and TRBJ2-1, with TRBD1 matching over 9 bases. Trimming cost V 1 base and J 7 bases; bases outside gene matches: 8. The CDR3 has 16 amino acids. The germline V gene has CDR1 MNHEY and CDR2 SMNVEV (reference sequence). The CDR3: CASSLLMGQGGNEQFF. Here the CDR3 DNA reads TGTGCCAGCAGTTTATTAATGGGACAGGGTGGGAATGAGCAGTTCTTC.

This chain links TRBV10-1 with TRBJ1-6; 11 nucleotides line up with TRBD1. With 8 bases clipped from V and 10 bases from J, the junction kept 7 bases outside the gene matches. Germline V lookup: CDR1 WNHNN, CDR2 SYGVQD (reference sequence). The CDR3 totals 14 residues. CDR3: CASSPGQGVSPLHF. The CDR3 bases are TGCGCCAGCTCACCGGGACAGGGGGTATCACCCCTCCACTTT.

The rearrangement joins TRBV6-6 to TRBJ2-7; 10 nucleotides align to TRBD1. Germline V gene data show CDR1 as MNHNY and CDR2 as SVGAGI (reference sequence). V was clipped by 5 bases and J by 5 bases; unmatched bases: 9. The CDR3 covers 15 residues. Here the CDR3 reads CASSQGGQGTHEQYF. The CDR3, as DNA: TGTGCCAGCAGTCAGGGGGGACAGGGGACTCACGAGCAGTACTTC.

This chain uses TRBV5-1 with TRBJ1-2, with 10 bases fitting TRBD1. This CDR3 contains 15 residues. CDR1 is SGHRS, CDR2 YFSETQ, per germline. Trimming cost V 4 bases and J 3 bases; bases outside gene matches: 6. CDR3 in amino acids: CASSDRDRGDYGYTF. Written as DNA, the CDR3 is TGCGCCAGCAGCGACCGGGACAGGGGAGACTATGGCTACACCTTC.

This clone showed up just a few times. This rearrangement joins TRBV6-5 to TRBJ1-2; D is unresolved. The CDR3 contains 14 residues. Germline loops: CDR1 MNHEY, CDR2 SVGAGI. The germline V and J ends were trimmed by 4 bases and 6 bases, with 15 bases remaining between them. CDR3 region: CASSSQGGSDGYTF. For the CDR3, the DNA is TGTGCCAGCAGTTCCCAAGGAGGGAGCGATGGCTACACCTTC.

This clone showed up just a few times. This rearrangement joins TRBV19 to TRBJ1-5; a possible D gene is TRBD1 (6 bases). This CDR3 spans 15 amino acids. V shed 2 bases and J shed 7 bases, with 15 bases lying between them. CDR1 is LNHDA and CDR2 is SQIVND in the germline V gene (reference sequence). As DNA, the CDR3 is TGTGCCAGTAGTATAAGTCCGGGGGGGCGGCAGCCCCAGCATTTT. This encodes CASSISPGGRQPQHF.

This chain joins TRBV16 and TRBJ1-1, with D uncertain. Trimming removed 0 bases from V and 1 base from J, with 9 bases in between. The CDR3 consists of 15 residues. Germline lookup yields CDR1 KGHSY and CDR2 FQNENV. DNA for the CDR3: TGTGCCAGCAGCCAATCAAGGTCAGGGAACACTGAAGCTTTCTTT. Its translation is CASSQSRSGNTEAFF.

This clone has only one observation. The V gene is TRBV11-2, the J gene TRBJ2-7; 8 nucleotides match TRBD2. This CDR3 is 12 amino acids long. V lost 5 bases and J lost 8; bases outside the gene matches: 5. The germline gives CDR1 SGHAT, CDR2 FQNNGV. The CDR3 nucleotides are TGTGCCAGCAGCCCCGGACTAGCAAAGCAGTACTTC. Translated: CASSPGLAKQYF.

This rearrangement joins TRBV19 to TRBJ1-1; D unresolved. With 9 bases removed from V and 4 bases from J, the gap between germline ends came to 18 bases. The length of the CDR3 is 14 residues. Germline V gene sequence: CDR1 LNHDA, CDR2 SQIVND (reference sequence). The chain's CDR3 is CASRTSRAGTEAFF. The CDR3, as DNA: TGTGCCAGCAGAACCTCGCGGGCCGGCACTGAAGCTTTCTTT.

The chain is built from TRBV6-5 and TRBJ1-3; D remains ambiguous. V was trimmed by 6 bases and J by 0 bases, leaving 6 bases between them. The CDR3 runs 13 residues. CDR1 is MNHEY, CDR2 SVGAGI, per germline. CDR3 amino acids: CASSPDSGNTIYF. Written as DNA, the CDR3 is TGTGCCAGCAGCCCAGACTCTGGAAACACCATATATTTT.

This chain uses TRBV10-3 with TRBJ1-5, with a weak D call TRBD1 (6 bases). CDR1 is ENHRY and CDR2 is SYGVKD in the germline V gene. With 11 bases removed from V and 7 bases from J, the gap between germline ends came to 21 bases. The CDR3 length is 14 residues. The CDR3 here is CASTPGGLSQPQHF. The CDR3 DNA sequence: TGTGCCTCCACTCCCGGGGGGCTTTCCCAGCCCCAGCATTTT.

This sequence joins TRBV30 and TRBJ2-7; TRBD1 aligns across 8 bases. The CDR3 runs 16 residues. Trimming cost V 0 bases and J 4 bases; bases outside gene matches: 11. Looked up from germline, CDR1 is GTSNPN and CDR2 is SVGIG (reference sequence). The CDR3 region is CAWSVPVGQALYEQYF. The CDR3 nucleotides are TGTGCCTGGAGTGTACCGGTGGGACAGGCTCTTTACGAGCAGTACTTC.

The chain joins TRBV19 to TRBJ2-2, with D perhaps matching TRBD1 (5 bases). CDR3 length: 15 residues. Germline V gene sequence: CDR1 LNHDA, CDR2 SQIVND (reference sequence). Trimming pared 5 bases from V and 4 bases from J, leaving 14 bases between. CDR3 in DNA: TGTGCCAGTAGTCCCTTGGGGCGAGCCACCGGGGAGCTGTTTTTT. It translates to CASSPLGRATGELFF.

The chain links TRBV25-1 to TRBJ2-1; D gene unclear. The CDR3 contains 11 residues. V lost 0 bases and J lost 9, with 3 bases in between. Germline lookup yields CDR1 MGHDK and CDR2 SYGVNS. The CDR3 is CASSEYSEQFF. CDR3 nucleotide sequence: TGTGCCAGCAGTGAATATAGTGAGCAGTTCTTC. The whole variable domain, remainder taken from reference TRBV25-1 and TRBJ2-1, is EADIYQTPRYLVIGTGKKITLECSQTMGHDKMYWYQQDPGMELHLIHYSYGVNSTEKGDLSSESTVSRIRTEHFPLTLESARPSHTSQYLCASSEYSEQFFGPGTRLTVL.